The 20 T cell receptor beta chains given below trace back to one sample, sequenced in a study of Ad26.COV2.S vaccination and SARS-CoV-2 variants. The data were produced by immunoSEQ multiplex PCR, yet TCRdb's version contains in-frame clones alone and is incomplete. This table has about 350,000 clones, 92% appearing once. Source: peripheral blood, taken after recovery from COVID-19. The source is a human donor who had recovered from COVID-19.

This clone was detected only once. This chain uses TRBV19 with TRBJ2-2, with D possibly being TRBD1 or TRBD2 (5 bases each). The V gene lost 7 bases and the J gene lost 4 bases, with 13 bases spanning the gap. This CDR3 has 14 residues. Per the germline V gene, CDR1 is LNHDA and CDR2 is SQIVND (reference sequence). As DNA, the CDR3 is TGTGCCAGTAATGTCTGGGGGAGCACCGGGGAGCTGTTTTTT. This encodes CASNVWGSTGELFF. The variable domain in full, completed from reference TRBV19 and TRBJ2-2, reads DGGITQSPKYLFRKEGQNVTLSCEQNLNHDAMYWYRQDPGQGLRLIYYSQIVNDFQKGDIAEGYSVSREKKESFPLTVTSAQKNPTAFYLCASNVWGSTGELFFGEGSRLTVL.

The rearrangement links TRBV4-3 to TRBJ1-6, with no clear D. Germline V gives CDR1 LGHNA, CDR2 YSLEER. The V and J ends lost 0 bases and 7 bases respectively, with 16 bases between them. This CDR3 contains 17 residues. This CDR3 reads CASSQDRAGGMNSPLHF. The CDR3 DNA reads TGCGCCAGCAGCCAAGATCGGGCAGGAGGAATGAATTCACCCCTCCACTTT.

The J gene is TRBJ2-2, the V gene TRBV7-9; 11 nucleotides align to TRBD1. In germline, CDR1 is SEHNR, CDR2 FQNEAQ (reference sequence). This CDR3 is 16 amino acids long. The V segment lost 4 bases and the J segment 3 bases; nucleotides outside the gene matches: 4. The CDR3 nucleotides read TGTGCCAGCAGCTCGGACAGGGGGCGAGACACCGGGGAGCTGTTTTTT. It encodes CASSSDRGRDTGELFF.

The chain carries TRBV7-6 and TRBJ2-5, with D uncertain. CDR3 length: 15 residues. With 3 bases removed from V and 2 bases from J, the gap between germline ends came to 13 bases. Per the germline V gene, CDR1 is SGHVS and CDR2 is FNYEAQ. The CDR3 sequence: CASSFLHREQETQYF. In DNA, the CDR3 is TGTGCCAGCAGCTTTTTGCACCGAGAACAAGAGACCCAGTACTTC.

For the CDR3, the DNA is TGTGCCAGCAGGGGGACTAGCGGGGTGGCGGAGACCCAGTACTTC. It translates to CASRGTSGVAETQYF. This chain links TRBV3-1 (or the pseudogene TRBV3-2) with TRBJ2-5, with 13 bases identical to TRBD2. Germline trimming cut 6 bases from V and 5 bases from J; bases unmatched to any gene: 6. Germline CDR1 and CDR2: LGHDT and YNNKEL (reference sequence). The length of the CDR3 is 15 residues.

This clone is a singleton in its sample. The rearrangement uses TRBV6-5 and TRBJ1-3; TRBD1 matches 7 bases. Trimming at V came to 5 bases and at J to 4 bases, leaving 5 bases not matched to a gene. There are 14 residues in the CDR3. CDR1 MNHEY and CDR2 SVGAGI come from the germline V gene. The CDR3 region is CASSPLTGGNTIYF. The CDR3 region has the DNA TGTGCCAGCAGTCCCCTGACAGGGGGAAACACCATATATTTT.

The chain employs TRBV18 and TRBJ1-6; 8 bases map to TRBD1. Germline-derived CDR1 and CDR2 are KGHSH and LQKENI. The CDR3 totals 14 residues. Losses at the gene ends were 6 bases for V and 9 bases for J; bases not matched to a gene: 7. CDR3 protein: CASSPGQGISPLHF. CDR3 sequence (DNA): TGTGCCAGCTCGCCAGGACAGGGAATTTCACCCCTCCACTTT.

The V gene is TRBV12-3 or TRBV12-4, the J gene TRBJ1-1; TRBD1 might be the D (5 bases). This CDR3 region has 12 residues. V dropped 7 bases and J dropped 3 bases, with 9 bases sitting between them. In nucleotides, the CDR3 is TGTGCCAGCACTGGGACTTACACTGAAGCTTTCTTT. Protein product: CASTGTYTEAFF.

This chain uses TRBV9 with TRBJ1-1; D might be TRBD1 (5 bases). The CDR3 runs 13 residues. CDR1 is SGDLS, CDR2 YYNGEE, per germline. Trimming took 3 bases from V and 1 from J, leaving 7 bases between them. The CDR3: CASSETGNTEAFF. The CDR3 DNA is TGTGCCAGCAGCGAAACAGGGAACACTGAAGCTTTCTTT.

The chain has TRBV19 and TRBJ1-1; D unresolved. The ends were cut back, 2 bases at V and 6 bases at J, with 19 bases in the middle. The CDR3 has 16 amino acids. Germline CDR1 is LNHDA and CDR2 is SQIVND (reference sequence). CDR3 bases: TGTGCCAGTAGTATATTTTACGGCGGAATGTCTCCTGAAGCTTTCTTT. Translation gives CASSIFYGGMSPEAFF.

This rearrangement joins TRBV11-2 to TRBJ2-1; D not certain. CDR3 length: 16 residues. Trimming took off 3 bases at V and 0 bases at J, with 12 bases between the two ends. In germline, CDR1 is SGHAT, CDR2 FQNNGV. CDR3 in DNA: TGTGCCAGCAGCTTCATACGAGAGATCTCCTACAATGAGCAGTTCTTC. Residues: CASSFIREISYNEQFF.

The CDR3 sequence: CASSEGLNSNQPQHF. Written as DNA, the CDR3 is TGTGCCAGCAGTGAAGGGCTGAATAGCAATCAGCCCCAGCATTTT. The chain joins TRBV6-1 to TRBJ1-5, with unresolved D. The V end was cut by 1 base, the J end by 0 bases, with 7 bases between. The CDR3 length is 15 residues. Germline values: CDR1 MNHNS, CDR2 SASEGT.

The CDR3 reads CASRRGGNTEAFF. In DNA, the CDR3 is TGTGCCAGCAGGCGAGGGGGGAACACTGAAGCTTTCTTT. The chain combines TRBV5-6 with TRBJ1-1; the D gene is possibly TRBD1 (6 bases). This CDR3 is 13 amino acids long. Trimming pared 5 bases from V and 1 base from J, leaving 9 bases between. Germline V lookup: CDR1 SGHDT, CDR2 YYEEEE.

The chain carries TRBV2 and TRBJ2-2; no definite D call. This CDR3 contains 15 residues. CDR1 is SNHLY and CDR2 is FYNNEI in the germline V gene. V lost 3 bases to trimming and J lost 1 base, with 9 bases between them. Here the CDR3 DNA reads TGTGCCAGCAGTGAGGGTCGGTTGAACACCGGGGAGCTGTTTTTT. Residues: CASSEGRLNTGELFF.

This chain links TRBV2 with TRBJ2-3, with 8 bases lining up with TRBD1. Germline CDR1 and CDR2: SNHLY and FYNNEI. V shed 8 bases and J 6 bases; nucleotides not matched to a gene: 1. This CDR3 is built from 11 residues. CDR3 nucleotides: TGTGCCAGCCAGGGGGCGGATACGCAGTATTTT. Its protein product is CASQGADTQYF.

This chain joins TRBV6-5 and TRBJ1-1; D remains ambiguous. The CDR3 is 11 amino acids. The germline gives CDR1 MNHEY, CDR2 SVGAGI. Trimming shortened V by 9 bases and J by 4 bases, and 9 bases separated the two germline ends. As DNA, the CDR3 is TGTGCCAGAGTATGGAGCACTGAAGCTTTCTTT. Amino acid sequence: CARVWSTEAFF.

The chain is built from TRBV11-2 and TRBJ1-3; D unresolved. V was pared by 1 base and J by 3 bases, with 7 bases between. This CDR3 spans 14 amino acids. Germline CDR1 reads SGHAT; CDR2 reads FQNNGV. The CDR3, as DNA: TGTGCCAGCAGCTTAGTGAGTTATGGAAACACCATATATTTT. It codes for CASSLVSYGNTIYF.

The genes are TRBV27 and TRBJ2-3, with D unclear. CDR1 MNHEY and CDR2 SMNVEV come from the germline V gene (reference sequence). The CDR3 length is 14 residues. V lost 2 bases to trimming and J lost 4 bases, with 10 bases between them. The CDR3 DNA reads TGTGCCAGCAGTTTAAGTCCCCAGGCAGATACGCAGTATTTT. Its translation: CASSLSPQADTQYF.

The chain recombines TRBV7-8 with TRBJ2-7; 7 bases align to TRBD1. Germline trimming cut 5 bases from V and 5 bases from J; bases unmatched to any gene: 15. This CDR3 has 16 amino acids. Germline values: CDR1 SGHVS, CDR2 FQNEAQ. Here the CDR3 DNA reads TGTGCCAGCAGCCCTCGGACAGGCCTCTCCGGCGACGAGCAGTACTTC. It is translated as CASSPRTGLSGDEQYF.

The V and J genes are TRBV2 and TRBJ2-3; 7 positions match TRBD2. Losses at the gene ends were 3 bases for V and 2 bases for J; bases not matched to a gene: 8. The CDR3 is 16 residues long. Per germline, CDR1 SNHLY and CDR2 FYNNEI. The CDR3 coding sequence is TGTGCCAGCAGTGATCCCCGGACTAGTCCCACAGATACGCAGTATTTT. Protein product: CASSDPRTSPTDTQYF.